Presented here are 14 T cell receptor beta chains from one specimen sequenced in a study of blood T cell repertoires in COVID-19. TCRdb keeps only in-frame clones here, not all; method: immunoSEQ multiplex PCR. The table records 300,000 to 400,000 clones, more than 75% of them present only once. Sequencing was done on a sample of PBMCs or T cells enriched from blood (not recorded which). The origin of the receptors is a woman in her late teens or twenties who had recovered from COVID-19.

The chain links TRBV24-1 to TRBJ2-1, with 11 bases aligning to TRBD2. V dropped 9 bases and J dropped 7; count of bases not matched to a gene: 7. The germline gives CDR1 KGHDR, CDR2 SFDVKD. CDR3 length: 14 amino acids. CDR3 bases: TGTGCCACCGGAGCTAGCGGGGGGCTTAATGAGCAGTTCTTC. This gives the protein CATGASGGLNEQFF.

The chain couples TRBV18 to TRBJ1-4; D is unresolved. With 3 bases removed from V and 8 bases from J, the gap between germline ends came to 19 bases. Germline lookup yields CDR1 KGHSH and CDR2 LQKENI. There are 16 residues in the CDR3. The CDR3 here is CASSPLVPKGGEKLFF. The DNA for the CDR3 is TGTGCCAGCTCACCGTTAGTCCCCAAGGGCGGGGAAAAACTGTTTTTT. Drawing the rest from reference TRBV18 and TRBJ1-4, the complete variable domain is NAGVMQNPRHLVRRRGQEARLRCSPMKGHSHVYWYRQLPEEGLKFMVYLQKENIIDESGMPKERFSAEFPKEGPSILRIQQVVRGDSAAYFCASSPLVPKGGEKLFFGSGTQLSVL.

The V and J genes are TRBV21-1 and TRBJ2-3; TRBD1 is the table's D call and was not checked against the DNA. TRBV21-1 is designated a pseudogene. The CDR3 is 18 amino acids. Written as DNA, the CDR3 is TGTGCCAGCAGCAAATCCCGGGACAGGACCACTAGCACAGATACGCAGTATTTT. Translation: CASSKSRDRTTSTDTQYF.

The gene calls are TRBV9 and TRBJ2-2; tentative D call: TRBD2 (6 bases). V lost 1 base to trimming and J lost 5 bases, with 12 bases between them. Germline CDR1 SGDLS, CDR2 YYNGEE. The CDR3 consists of 15 residues. CDR3 sequence: CASSVLGLQTGELFF. In DNA form, the CDR3 reads TGTGCCAGCAGCGTACTTGGACTACAGACCGGGGAGCTGTTTTTT.

This chain connects TRBV7-2 to TRBJ1-6, with 7 nucleotides matching TRBD1. This CDR3 spans 18 amino acids. After removal of 5 bases from V and 0 bases from J, the junction contained 10 bases not matched to a gene. CDR1 is SGHTA, CDR2 FQGNSA, per germline. The CDR3 protein is CASSKGQAPSSYNSPLHF. For the CDR3, the DNA is TGTGCCAGCAGCAAAGGACAGGCGCCGAGCTCCTATAATTCACCCCTCCACTTT.

The chain joins TRBV9 to TRBJ1-6; 10 bases fit TRBD1. Germline CDR1 reads SGDLS; CDR2 reads YYNGEE. Losses at the gene ends were 2 bases for V and 10 bases for J; bases not matched to a gene: 6. The CDR3 extends over 15 amino acids. The CDR3 DNA follows: TGTGCCAGCAGCGTCGGGACAGGGGATAGCTCACCCCTCCACTTT. This gives the protein CASSVGTGDSSPLHF.

This chain connects TRBV19 to TRBJ1-5; weak D call: TRBD1 (5 bases). V was trimmed by 2 bases and J by 3 bases, leaving 11 bases between them. The CDR3 totals 15 residues. Germline CDR1 LNHDA, CDR2 SQIVND (reference sequence). CDR3 sequence: CASSIRAGTNQPQHF. The CDR3 nucleotides read TGTGCCAGTAGTATAAGGGCGGGGACCAATCAGCCCCAGCATTTT.

The chain joins TRBV6-1 to TRBJ2-1; D unclear. The length of the CDR3 is 14 residues. CDR1 and CDR2 (germline): MNHNS, SASEGT. V dropped 3 bases and J dropped 6 bases, with 12 bases sitting between them. The CDR3 is CASSESRFLNEQFF. CDR3 nucleotides: TGTGCCAGCAGTGAGTCCAGATTTCTCAATGAGCAGTTCTTC.

The rearrangement uses TRBV5-1 and TRBJ2-5; tentatively, D is TRBD2 (6 bases). With 4 bases removed from V and 5 bases from J, the gap between germline ends came to 21 bases. From germline, CDR1 is SGHRS and CDR2 YFSETQ. CDR3 size: 16 residues. The CDR3 sequence is CASSVGSGNSRETQYF. CDR3 sequence (DNA): TGCGCCAGCAGCGTGGGTAGCGGTAACAGCCGGGAGACCCAGTACTTC. The whole variable domain, filled in from reference TRBV5-1 and TRBJ2-5, reads KAGVTQTPRYLIKTRGQQVTLSCSPISGHRSVSWYQQTPGQGLQFLFEYFSETQRNKGNFPGRFSGRQFSNSRSEMNVSTLELGDSALYLCASSVGSGNSRETQYFGPGTRLLVL.

This clone appeared a single time. The J gene is TRBJ2-7, the V gene TRBV27; 14 bases align to TRBD2. The CDR3 totals 18 residues. Germline V lookup: CDR1 MNHEY, CDR2 SMNVEV (reference sequence). The ends lost 6 bases at V and 0 bases at J; junction bases unmatched: 10. CDR3 region: CASRNWGLAGVRSYEQYF. CDR3 DNA: TGTGCCAGCAGAAACTGGGGACTAGCGGGGGTCCGCTCCTACGAGCAGTACTTC.

The rearrangement uses TRBV10-3 and TRBJ1-1, with TRBD1 identical over 10 bases. CDR1 is ENHRY and CDR2 is SYGVKD in the germline V gene. The J segment lost 4 bases and the V segment lost 11 bases, leaving 10 bases of the junction unmatched. The CDR3 consists of 14 residues. In DNA, the CDR3 is TGTGCCGCTTGCACCGGGACAGGGGTCACTGAAGCTTTCTTT. Amino acids: CAACTGTGVTEAFF.

This chain joins TRBV4-1 and TRBJ1-1; 7 bases map to TRBD1. Germline V gene lookup returns CDR1 MGHRA and CDR2 YSYEKL. This CDR3 comprises 15 residues. V gave up 0 bases and J gave up 3 bases; unmatched junction bases: 4. CDR3 DNA: TGCGCCAGCAGCCAAGATACAGGGGCGGACACTGAAGCTTTCTTT. Encoded protein: CASSQDTGADTEAFF.

The rearrangement links TRBV14 to TRBJ1-2; D ambiguous. This CDR3 is 17 amino acids long. Germline loops: CDR1 SGHDN, CDR2 FVKESK. Trimming stripped 2 bases from V and 4 bases from J, with 20 bases between. This CDR3 reads CASSQRWRATVGYGYTF. The CDR3 bases are TGTGCCAGCAGCCAACGGTGGCGGGCCACCGTGGGCTATGGCTACACCTTC.

Remarks on this clone: One end of the junction does not line up with germline, which may come from a read error. This rearrangement joins TRBV9 to TRBJ1-1, with TRBD1 as a possible D gene (5 bases). From germline, CDR1 is SGDLS and CDR2 YYNGEE. The CDR3 contains 13 residues. The CDR3 nucleotides are TGTGCCCGCAGCTTGGGGGGGGGCACTGAAGCTTTCTTT. Translation: CARSLGGGTEAFF.